The clone carrying this TCR beta chain has more than one count but fewer than ten. TCRdb used MiXCR to reprocess the 5' RACE reads, holding one entry per CDR3 protein. Of more than 250,000 distinct CDR3 sequences in the sample, about a sixth were seen once. The data originate from a study of T-cell memory formation after mild COVID-19. Sequencing was carried out using PBMCs or a T cell subset sorted from them (not recorded which). This TCR was sampled from a man aged 18 to 30 who had mild COVID-19 (a few samples of this study predate the infection). Cell type and time point are not known.

For the CDR3, the DNA is TGTGCCAGCACCACCGGTTGGGATCCCTACGAGCAGTACTTC. The encoded protein is CASTTGWDPYEQYF. This chain links TRBV7-9 with TRBJ2-7; no clear D gene. CDR1 is SEHNR and CDR2 is FQNEAQ in the germline V gene (reference sequence). Trimming left V 7 bases short and J 2 bases short, with 15 bases between. The CDR3 loop spans 14 amino acids.